A selection of T cell receptor beta chains follows, all from one sample in a study of blood T cell repertoires in COVID-19. Generated by immunoSEQ multiplex PCR, the TCRdb table keeps only in-frame clones and is missing some. The data show about 200,000 clones, with roughly four fifths seen just once and about 2.3% held by the top ten. Input material: peripheral blood. These receptors all stem from a woman in her forties with active or convalescent COVID-19. Each CDR3 is given with its conserved first and last residue. A D gene is named only where the DNA matches it firmly. Clone size, where shown, is once, few, many, or a class for clones that have expanded.

d_gene	j_gene	abundance	v_gene	CDR3nt	CDR3aa
NA	TRBJ1-2	NA	TRBV7-3	TGTGCCAGCAGCTTGGAGGGCGCCAGGTCTAACTATGGCTACACCTTC	CASSLEGARSNYGYTF
NA	TRBJ2-2	NA	TRBV18	TGTGCCAGCTCACCACTTGGGACATCCACCGGGGAGCTGTTTTTT	CASSPLGTSTGELFF
TRBD1	TRBJ1-5	NA	TRBV28	TGTGCCAGCAGTTTAGCCGGGACAGGGAAAGGGAGTCAGCCCCAGCATTTT	CASSLAGTGKGSQPQHF
TRBD1	TRBJ2-1	NA	TRBV7-2	TGTGCCAGCAGTTCCCGGACAGGGGGTCGAGATGAGCAGTTCTTC	CASSSRTGGRDEQFF
TRBD1	TRBJ1-6	NA	TRBV6-2/TRBV6-3	TGTGCCAGCAGTCATACTCTTGGGACAGGGGTTTCACCCCTCCACTTT	CASSHTLGTGVSPLHF
NA	TRBJ2-7	NA	TRBV19	TGTGCCAGTAGTTTGGCAGGTTCCCCCTACGAGCAGTACTTC	CASSLAGSPYEQYF
TRBD1	TRBJ2-1	NA	TRBV7-3	TGTGCCAGCAGCGCCCTCCCGGGACAGGGTTCCTACAATGAGCAGTTCTTC	CASSALPGQGSYNEQFF
NA	TRBJ2-7	NA	TRBV4-3	TGCGCCAGCAGCCAAGAGGGTCGGGGCTACGAGCAGTACTTC	CASSQEGRGYEQYF
TRBD2	TRBJ2-7	NA	TRBV20-1	TGCAGTGCTAGTGGGAGGGCTCCCTTCCTCTACGAGCAGTACTTC	CSASGRAPFLYEQYF
TRBD1	TRBJ1-2	NA	TRBV28	TGTGCCAGCAGTTTAGGGGACAGTCCTAACTATGGCTACACCTTC	CASSLGDSPNYGYTF
TRBD1	TRBJ2-1	NA	TRBV5-4	TGTGCCAGCAGCAACGACAGGGGGCATGAGCAGTTCTTC	CASSNDRGHEQFF
NA	TRBJ1-1	few	TRBV6-4	TGTGCCAGCAGCCAGAGGGAGGGCGGCACTGAAGCTTTCTTT	CASSQREGGTEAFF
TRBD2	TRBJ2-1	NA	TRBV14	TGTGCCAGCAGACCTAGCGGGAGAAATGAGCAGTTCTTC	CASRPSGRNEQFF
NA	TRBJ1-2	once	TRBV4-3	TGCGCCAGCAGCCAGAGGCGCCCGGGGAATGGCTACACCTTC	CASSQRRPGNGYTF
NA	TRBJ2-3	NA	TRBV6-5	TGTGCCAGCAATCCGCCAGGGGCCGGACAAGATACGCAGTATTTT	CASNPPGAGQDTQYF
NA	TRBJ1-2	NA	TRBV19	TGTGCCAGTAGTACCCTCCCTACAGGCCGAGGCTACACCTTC	CASSTLPTGRGYTF
NA	TRBJ1-4	NA	TRBV24-1	TGTGCCACCAGTGATGCACAGGGTGGAACTAATGAAAAACTGTTTTTT	CATSDAQGGTNEKLFF
TRBD2	TRBJ2-7	NA	TRBV27	TGTGCCAGCAGTCATACCCATAGCGGGAGCTCCTACGAGCAGTACTTC	CASSHTHSGSSYEQYF
TRBD2	TRBJ2-7	once	TRBV5-6	TGTGCCAGCAATCCTATAAGGACTAGCGGGAGACACGAGCAGTACTTC	CASNPIRTSGRHEQYF
NA	TRBJ2-2	few	TRBV2	TGTGCCAGCAGTGAGTGGTCCGGAGACACCGGGGAGCTGTTTTTT	CASSEWSGDTGELFF
NA	TRBJ1-2	few	TRBV10-3	TGTGCCATCAGTGAGCCGCGACAGCCCTATGGCTACACCTTC	CAISEPRQPYGYTF
NA	TRBJ2-1	NA	TRBV3-1/TRBV3-2	TGTGCCAGCAGCCAAGGGGTAGGCACCGGGGATTACAATGAGCAGTTCTTC	CASSQGVGTGDYNEQFF
TRBD2	TRBJ2-1	NA	TRBV28	TGTGCCAGCTGGACTAGCGAGAATGAGCAGTTCTTC	CASWTSENEQFF
TRBD1	TRBJ1-2	NA	TRBV24-1	TGTGCCACCAGTGAACGAGGACAGGGTAGGAGCTACACCTTC	CATSERGQGRSYTF
NA	TRBJ1-2	NA	TRBV4-1	TGCGCCAGCAGCCAAGAAGGACCGGGGGAAGTGTGGGGCTACACCTTC	CASSQEGPGEVWGYTF
TRBD1	TRBJ1-1	NA	TRBV30	TGTGCCTGGATGATGGACAGGGAGTATGCTGAAGCTTTCTTT	CAWMMDREYAEAFF
TRBD1	TRBJ1-2	NA	TRBV28	TGTGCCAGCAGTCGGGGACAGGGGAACTATGGCTACACCTTC	CASSRGQGNYGYTF
NA	TRBJ2-5	NA	TRBV5-6	TGTGCCAGCAGCTACAGGGTGACCCAAGAGACCCAGTACTTC	CASSYRVTQETQYF
NA	TRBJ2-1	NA	TRBV13	TGTGCCAGCAGCTCACGTTCGGCCGGAGGGGTCTACAATGAGCAGTTCTTC	CASSSRSAGGVYNEQFF
NA	TRBJ1-1	NA	TRBV11-3	TGTGCCAGCAACCTCGGACAGAACACTGAAGCTTTCTTT	CASNLGQNTEAFF
NA	TRBJ1-4	NA	TRBV5-1	TGCGCCAGCAGCCCCGTCGTTAAGCCAGGGACTAATGAAAAACTGTTTTTT	CASSPVVKPGTNEKLFF
TRBD2	TRBJ2-1	NA	TRBV3-1/TRBV3-2	TGTGCCAGCAGCCCAACTAGCGGGAGACCCAATGAGCAGTTCTTC	CASSPTSGRPNEQFF
NA	TRBJ1-5	once	TRBV27	TGTGCCAGCAGTCTGCACCCGGGTCGTCAGCCCCAGCATTTT	CASSLHPGRQPQHF